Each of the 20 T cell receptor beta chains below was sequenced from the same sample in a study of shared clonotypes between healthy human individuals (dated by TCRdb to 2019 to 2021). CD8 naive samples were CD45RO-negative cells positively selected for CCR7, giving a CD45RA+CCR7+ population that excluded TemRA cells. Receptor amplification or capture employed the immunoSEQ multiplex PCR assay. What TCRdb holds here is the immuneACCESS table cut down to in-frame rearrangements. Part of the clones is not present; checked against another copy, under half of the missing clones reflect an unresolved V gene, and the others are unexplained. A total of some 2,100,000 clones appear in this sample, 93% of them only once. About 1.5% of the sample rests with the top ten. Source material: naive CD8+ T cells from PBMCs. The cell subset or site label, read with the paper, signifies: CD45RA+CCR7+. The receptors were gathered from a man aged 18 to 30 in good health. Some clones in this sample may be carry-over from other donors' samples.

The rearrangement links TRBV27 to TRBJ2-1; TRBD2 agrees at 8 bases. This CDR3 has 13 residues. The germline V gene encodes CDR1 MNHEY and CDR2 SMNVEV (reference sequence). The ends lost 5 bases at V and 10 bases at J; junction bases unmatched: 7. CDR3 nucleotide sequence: TGTGCCAGCAGTATTAGCGGGACCGAGGAGCAGTTCTTC. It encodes CASSISGTEEQFF.

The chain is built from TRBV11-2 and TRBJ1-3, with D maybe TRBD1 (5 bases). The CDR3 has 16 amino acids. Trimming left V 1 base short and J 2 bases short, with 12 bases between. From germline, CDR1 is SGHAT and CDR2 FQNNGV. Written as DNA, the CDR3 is TGTGCCAGCAGCTTAGCCGCAGGGTTCGCTGGAAACACCATATATTTT. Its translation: CASSLAAGFAGNTIYF.

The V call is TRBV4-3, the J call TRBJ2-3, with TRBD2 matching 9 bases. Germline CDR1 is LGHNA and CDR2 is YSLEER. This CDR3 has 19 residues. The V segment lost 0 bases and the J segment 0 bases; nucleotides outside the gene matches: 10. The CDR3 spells CASSQEASPSGASTDTQYF. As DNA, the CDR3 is TGCGCCAGCAGCCAAGAGGCTTCTCCTAGCGGGGCCAGCACAGATACGCAGTATTTT.

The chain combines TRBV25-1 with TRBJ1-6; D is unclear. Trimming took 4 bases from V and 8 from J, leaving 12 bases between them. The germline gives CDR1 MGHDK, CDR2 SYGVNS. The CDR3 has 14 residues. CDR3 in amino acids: CASSGGSWDSPLHF. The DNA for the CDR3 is TGTGCCAGCAGTGGGGGTTCTTGGGATTCACCCCTCCACTTT.

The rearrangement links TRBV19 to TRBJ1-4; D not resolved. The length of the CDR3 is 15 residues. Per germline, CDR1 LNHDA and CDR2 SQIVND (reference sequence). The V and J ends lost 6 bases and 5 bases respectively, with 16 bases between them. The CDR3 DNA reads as TGTGCCAGTAGAGCCGCGGTATTGACGAATGAAAAACTGTTTTTT. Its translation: CASRAAVLTNEKLFF.

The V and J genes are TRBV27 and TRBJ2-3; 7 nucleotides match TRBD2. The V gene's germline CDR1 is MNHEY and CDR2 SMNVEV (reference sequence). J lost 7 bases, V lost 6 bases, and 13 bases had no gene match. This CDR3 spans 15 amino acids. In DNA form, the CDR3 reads TGTGCCAGCAGCGCCGGGACTACCCCTCTCCATACGCAGTATTTT. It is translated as CASSAGTTPLHTQYF.

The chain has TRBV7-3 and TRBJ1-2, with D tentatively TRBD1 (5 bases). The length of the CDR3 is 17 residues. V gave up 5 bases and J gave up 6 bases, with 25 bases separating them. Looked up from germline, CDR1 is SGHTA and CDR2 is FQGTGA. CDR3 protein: CASSPDPGRWRLNGYTF. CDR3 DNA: TGTGCCAGCAGCCCGGATCCGGGACGGTGGAGATTGAATGGCTACACCTTC.

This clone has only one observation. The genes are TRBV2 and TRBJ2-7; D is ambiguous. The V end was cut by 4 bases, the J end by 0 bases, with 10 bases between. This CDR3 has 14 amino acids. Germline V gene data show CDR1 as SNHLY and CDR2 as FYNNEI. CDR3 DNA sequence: TGTGCCAGCAGTGGGTTCCGGATCTCCTACGAGCAGTACTTC. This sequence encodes CASSGFRISYEQYF.

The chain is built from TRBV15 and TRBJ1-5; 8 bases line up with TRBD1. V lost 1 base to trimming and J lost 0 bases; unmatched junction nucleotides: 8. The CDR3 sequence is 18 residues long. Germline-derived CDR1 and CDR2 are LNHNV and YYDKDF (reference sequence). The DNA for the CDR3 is TGTGCCACCAGCAGAGGCGGACAGGGTAAATATAGCAATCAGCCCCAGCATTTT. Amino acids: CATSRGGQGKYSNQPQHF.

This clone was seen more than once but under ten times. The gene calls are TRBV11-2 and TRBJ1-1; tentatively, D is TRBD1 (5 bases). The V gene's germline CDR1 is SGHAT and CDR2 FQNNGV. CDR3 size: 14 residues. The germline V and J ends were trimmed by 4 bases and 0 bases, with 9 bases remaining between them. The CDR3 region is CASSSLTVNTEAFF. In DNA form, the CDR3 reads TGTGCCAGCAGCTCCTTGACAGTGAACACTGAAGCTTTCTTT.

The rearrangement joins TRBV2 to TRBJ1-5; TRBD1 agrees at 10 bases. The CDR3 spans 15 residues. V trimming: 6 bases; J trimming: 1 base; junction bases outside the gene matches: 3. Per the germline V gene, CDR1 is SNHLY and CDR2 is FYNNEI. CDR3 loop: CASSPGQGSNQPQHF. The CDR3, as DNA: TGTGCCAGCAGCCCGGGACAGGGGAGCAATCAGCCCCAGCATTTT. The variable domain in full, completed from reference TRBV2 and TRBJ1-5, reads EPEVTQTPSHQVTQMGQEVILRCVPISNHLYFYWYRQILGQKVEFLVSFYNNEISEKSEIFDDQFSVERPDGSNFTLKIRSTKLEDSAMYFCASSPGQGSNQPQHFGDGTRLSIL.

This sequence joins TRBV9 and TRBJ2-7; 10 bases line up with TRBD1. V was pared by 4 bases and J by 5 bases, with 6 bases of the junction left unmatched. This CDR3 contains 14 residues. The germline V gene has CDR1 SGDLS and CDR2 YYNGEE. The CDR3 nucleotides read TGTGCCAGCAGCCCCTCGACAGGGGGCCACGAGCAGTACTTC. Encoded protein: CASSPSTGGHEQYF. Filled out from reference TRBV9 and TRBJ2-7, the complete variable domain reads DSGVTQTPKHLITATGQRVTLRCSPRSGDLSVYWYQQSLDQGLQFLIQYYNGEERAKGNILERFSAQQFPDLHSELNLSSLELGDSALYFCASSPSTGGHEQYFGPGTRLTVT.

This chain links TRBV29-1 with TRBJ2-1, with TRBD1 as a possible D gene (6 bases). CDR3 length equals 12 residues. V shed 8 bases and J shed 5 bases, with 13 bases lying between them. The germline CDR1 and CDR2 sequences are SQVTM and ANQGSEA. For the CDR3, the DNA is TGCAGCCTGCGGACAGCTCACAATGAGCAGTTCTTC. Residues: CSLRTAHNEQFF.

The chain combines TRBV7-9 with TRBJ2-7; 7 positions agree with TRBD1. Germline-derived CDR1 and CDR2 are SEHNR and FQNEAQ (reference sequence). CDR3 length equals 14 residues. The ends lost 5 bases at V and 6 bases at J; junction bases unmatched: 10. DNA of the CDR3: TGTGCCAGCAGCCCCCCAGGGGGTGAACGCGAGCAGTACTTC. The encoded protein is CASSPPGGEREQYF.

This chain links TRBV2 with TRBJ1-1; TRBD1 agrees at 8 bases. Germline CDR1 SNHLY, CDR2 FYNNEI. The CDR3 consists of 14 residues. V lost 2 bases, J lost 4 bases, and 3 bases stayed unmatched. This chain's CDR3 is CASSELQGGTEAFF. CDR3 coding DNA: TGTGCCAGCAGTGAATTACAGGGGGGCACTGAAGCTTTCTTT.

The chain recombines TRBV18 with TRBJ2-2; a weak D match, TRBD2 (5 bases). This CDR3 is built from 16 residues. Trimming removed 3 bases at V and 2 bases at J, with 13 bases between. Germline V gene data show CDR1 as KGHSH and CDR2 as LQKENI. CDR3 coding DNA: TGTGCCAGCTCACCGACCGGAGGAAGAAACACCGGGGAGCTGTTTTTT. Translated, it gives CASSPTGGRNTGELFF. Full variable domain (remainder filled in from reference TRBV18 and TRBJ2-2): NAGVMQNPRHLVRRRGQEARLRCSPMKGHSHVYWYRQLPEEGLKFMVYLQKENIIDESGMPKERFSAEFPKEGPSILRIQQVVRGDSAAYFCASSPTGGRNTGELFFGEGSRLTVL.

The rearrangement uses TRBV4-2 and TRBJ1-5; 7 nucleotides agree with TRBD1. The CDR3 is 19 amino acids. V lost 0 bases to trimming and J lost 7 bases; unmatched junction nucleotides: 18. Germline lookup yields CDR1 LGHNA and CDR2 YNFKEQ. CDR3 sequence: CASSQEVFTGETGGQPQHF. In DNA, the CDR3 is TGTGCCAGCAGCCAAGAGGTGTTTACAGGGGAGACGGGTGGGCAGCCCCAGCATTTT.

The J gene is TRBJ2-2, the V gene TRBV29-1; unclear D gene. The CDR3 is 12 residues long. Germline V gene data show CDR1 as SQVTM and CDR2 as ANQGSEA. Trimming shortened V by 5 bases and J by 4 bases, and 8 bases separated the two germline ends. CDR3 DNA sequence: TGCAGCGTTAGCCTGTCCACCGGGGAGCTGTTTTTT. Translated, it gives CSVSLSTGELFF.

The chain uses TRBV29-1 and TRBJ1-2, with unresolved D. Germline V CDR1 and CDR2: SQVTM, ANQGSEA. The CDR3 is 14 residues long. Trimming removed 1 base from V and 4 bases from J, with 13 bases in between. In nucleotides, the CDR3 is TGCAGCGTTGAAGGTCGGGAGACCGGCTATGGCTACACCTTC. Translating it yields CSVEGRETGYGYTF.

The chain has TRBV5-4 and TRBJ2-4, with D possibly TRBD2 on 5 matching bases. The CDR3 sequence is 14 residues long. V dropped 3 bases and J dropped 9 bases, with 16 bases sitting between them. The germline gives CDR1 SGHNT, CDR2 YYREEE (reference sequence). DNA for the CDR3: TGTGCCAGCAGCTCAGTGGACTCGAATGGCATTCAGTACTTC. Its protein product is CASSSVDSNGIQYF.